The present TCR beta chain was sequenced within a study of T cell changes during pregnancy in multiple sclerosis. Germline-derived CDR1 and CDR2 are SGHNT and YYREEE (reference sequence). Trimming cost V 6 bases and J 8 bases, with 15 bases left between them. The CDR3 sequence is 13 residues long. Libraries were prepared by immunoSEQ multiplex PCR; TCRdb keeps only in-frame clonotypes and omits some of them. There are about 56,000 clones in the sample; about 92% occur only once, and 0.15% to 0.2% lies in the top ten. The sequenced sample was CD4+ T cells from peripheral blood mononuclear cells, obtained in the second trimester of pregnancy. This receptor was obtained from a female donor with multiple sclerosis, enrolled in a pregnancy study. This chain joins TRBV5-4 and TRBJ2-1, with TRBD2 as a possible D gene (6 bases). CDR3 sequence reads: CASTAPGDHEQFF. DNA of the CDR3: TGTGCCAGCACCGCGCCGGGGGACCATGAGCAGTTCTTC.